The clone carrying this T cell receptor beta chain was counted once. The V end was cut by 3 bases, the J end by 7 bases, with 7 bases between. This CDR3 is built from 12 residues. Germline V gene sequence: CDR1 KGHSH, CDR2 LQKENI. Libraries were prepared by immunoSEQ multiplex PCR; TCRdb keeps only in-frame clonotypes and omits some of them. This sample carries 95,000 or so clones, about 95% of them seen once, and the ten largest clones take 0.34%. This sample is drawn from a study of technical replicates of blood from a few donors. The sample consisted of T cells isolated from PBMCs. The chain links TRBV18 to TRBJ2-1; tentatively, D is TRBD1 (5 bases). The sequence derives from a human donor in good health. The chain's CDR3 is CASSPRANEQFF. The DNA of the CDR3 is TGTGCCAGCTCACCCAGGGCAAATGAGCAGTTCTTC.